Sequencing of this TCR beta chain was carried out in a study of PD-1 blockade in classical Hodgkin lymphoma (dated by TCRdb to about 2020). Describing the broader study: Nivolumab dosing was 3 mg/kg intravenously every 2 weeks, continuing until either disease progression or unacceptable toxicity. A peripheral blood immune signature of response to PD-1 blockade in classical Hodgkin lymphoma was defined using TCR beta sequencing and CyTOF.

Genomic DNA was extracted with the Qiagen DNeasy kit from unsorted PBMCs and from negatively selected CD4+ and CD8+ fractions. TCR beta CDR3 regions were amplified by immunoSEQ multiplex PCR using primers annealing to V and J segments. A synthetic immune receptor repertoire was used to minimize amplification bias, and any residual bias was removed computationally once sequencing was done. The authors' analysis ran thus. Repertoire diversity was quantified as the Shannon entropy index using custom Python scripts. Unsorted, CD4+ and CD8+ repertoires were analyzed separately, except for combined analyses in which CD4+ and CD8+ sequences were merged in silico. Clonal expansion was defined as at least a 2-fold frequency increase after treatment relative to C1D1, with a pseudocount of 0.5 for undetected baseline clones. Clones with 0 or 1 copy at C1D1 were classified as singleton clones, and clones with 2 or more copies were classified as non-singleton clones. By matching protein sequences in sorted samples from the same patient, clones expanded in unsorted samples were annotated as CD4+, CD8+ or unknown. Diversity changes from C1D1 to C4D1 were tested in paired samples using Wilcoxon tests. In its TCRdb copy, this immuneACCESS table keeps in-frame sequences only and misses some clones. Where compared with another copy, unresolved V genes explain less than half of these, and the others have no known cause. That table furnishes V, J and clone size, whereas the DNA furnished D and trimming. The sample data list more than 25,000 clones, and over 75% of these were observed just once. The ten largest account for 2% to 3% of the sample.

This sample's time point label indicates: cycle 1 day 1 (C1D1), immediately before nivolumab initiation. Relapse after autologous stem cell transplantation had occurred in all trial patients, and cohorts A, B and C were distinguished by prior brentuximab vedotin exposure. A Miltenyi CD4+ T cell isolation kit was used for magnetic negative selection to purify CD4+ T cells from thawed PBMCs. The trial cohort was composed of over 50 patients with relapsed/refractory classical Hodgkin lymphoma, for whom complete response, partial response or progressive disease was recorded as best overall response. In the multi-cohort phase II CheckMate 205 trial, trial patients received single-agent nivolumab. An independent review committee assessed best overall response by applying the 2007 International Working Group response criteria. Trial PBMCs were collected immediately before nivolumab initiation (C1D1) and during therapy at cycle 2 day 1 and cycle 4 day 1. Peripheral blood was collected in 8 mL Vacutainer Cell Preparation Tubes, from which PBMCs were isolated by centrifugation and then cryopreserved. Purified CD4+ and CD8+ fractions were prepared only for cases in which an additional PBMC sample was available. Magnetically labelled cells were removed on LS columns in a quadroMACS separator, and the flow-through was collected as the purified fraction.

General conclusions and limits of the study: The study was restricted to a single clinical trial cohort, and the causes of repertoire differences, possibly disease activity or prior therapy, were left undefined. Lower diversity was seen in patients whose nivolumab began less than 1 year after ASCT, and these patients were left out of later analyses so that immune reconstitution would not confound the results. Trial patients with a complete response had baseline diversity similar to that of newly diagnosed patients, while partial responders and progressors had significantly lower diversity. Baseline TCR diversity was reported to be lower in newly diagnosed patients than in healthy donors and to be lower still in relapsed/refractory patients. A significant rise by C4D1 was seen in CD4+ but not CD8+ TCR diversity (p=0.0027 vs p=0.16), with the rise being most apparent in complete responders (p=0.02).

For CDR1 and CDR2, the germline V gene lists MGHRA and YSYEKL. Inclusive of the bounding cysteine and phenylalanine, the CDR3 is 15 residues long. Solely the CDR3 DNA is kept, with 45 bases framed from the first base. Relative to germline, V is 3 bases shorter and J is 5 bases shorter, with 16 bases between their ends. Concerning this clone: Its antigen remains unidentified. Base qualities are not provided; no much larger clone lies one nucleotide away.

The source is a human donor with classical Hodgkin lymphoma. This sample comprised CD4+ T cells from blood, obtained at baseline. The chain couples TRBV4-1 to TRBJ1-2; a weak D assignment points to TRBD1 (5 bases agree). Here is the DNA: TGCGCCAGCAGCCAGACGGCGGGGGGGGAATATGGCTACACCTTC. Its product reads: CASSQTAGGEYGYTF.